Below are 27 T cell receptor beta chains sequenced from a single sample in a study of cytomegalovirus exposure and HLA in healthy donors. It was with 60 Vbeta and 13 Jbeta primers that the PCR ran. Sequenced by immunoSEQ multiplex PCR; TCRdb stores in-frame clones only, minus some. The table lists 100,000 to 150,000 clones, around three quarters of them singletons, with approximately 1.8% in the top ten. The sequencing input was PBMCs. These receptors originate from a woman in her fifties or sixties in good health and CMV-seronegative.

This rearrangement joins TRBV7-9 to TRBJ2-1; 8 bases are shared with TRBD2. The CDR3 contains 16 residues. The germline V gene has CDR1 SEHNR and CDR2 FQNEAQ (reference sequence). The ends lost 4 bases at V and 0 bases at J; junction bases unmatched: 5. As DNA, the CDR3 is TGTGCCAGCAGCTCCTTAGCGGGAAACTCCTACAATGAGCAGTTCTTC. Translating it yields CASSSLAGNSYNEQFF.

The count of this clone is one. The chain carries TRBV15 and TRBJ2-7; maybe TRBD1 (6 bases). The CDR3 totals 18 residues. V gave up 0 bases and J gave up 5 bases, with 23 bases separating them. Germline loops: CDR1 LNHNV, CDR2 YYDKDF (reference sequence). CDR3 nucleotide sequence: TGTGCCACCAGCAGAGACCTACGAGGACACAGGGAACCCCACGAGCAGTACTTC. Its translation: CATSRDLRGHREPHEQYF.

The V gene is TRBV19, the J gene TRBJ2-1; D is unclear. This CDR3 has 15 residues. Germline-derived CDR1 and CDR2 are LNHDA and SQIVND (reference sequence). Deletions cut 4 bases from V and 0 bases from J, with 10 bases between. In nucleotides, the CDR3 is TGTGCCAGTAGTAGCGGCCTGAGCTCCTACAATGAGCAGTTCTTC. It is translated as CASSSGLSSYNEQFF.

CDR3 DNA: TGTGCCACCCAGGGACAGCTCACTAACTATGGCTACACCTTC. Protein: CATQGQLTNYGYTF. V gene TRBV2 combines with J gene TRBJ1-2; 7 bases match TRBD1. J was trimmed by 0 bases and V by 10 bases; bases with no gene match: 8. This CDR3 is built from 14 residues. Germline CDR1 is SNHLY and CDR2 is FYNNEI. Looking up the rest from reference TRBV2 and TRBJ1-2 gives the full variable domain: EPEVTQTPSHQVTQMGQEVILRCVPISNHLYFYWYRQILGQKVEFLVSFYNNEISEKSEIFDDQFSVERPDGSNFTLKIRSTKLEDSAMYFCATQGQLTNYGYTFGSGTRLTVV.

This clone occurred a few times. The gene calls are TRBV5-1 and TRBJ1-2; 10 bases are a match to TRBD1. The CDR3 runs to 14 residues. Trimming at V came to 6 bases and at J to 8 bases, leaving 10 bases not matched to a gene. The V gene's germline CDR1 is SGHRS and CDR2 YFSETQ. CDR3 sequence reads: CASTLDRGRNGYTF. In DNA, the CDR3 is TGCGCCAGCACCCTTGACAGGGGGCGAAACGGCTACACCTTC.

This chain uses TRBV4-3 with TRBJ2-3, with 11 bases matching TRBD2. Germline lookup yields CDR1 LGHNA and CDR2 YSLEER. J gave up 1 base and V 1 base, and 10 bases lay outside the gene matches. This CDR3 is built from 19 residues. The CDR3 loop reads CASSQVGAQGLAGTDTQYF. In DNA, the CDR3 is TGCGCCAGCAGCCAAGTCGGGGCACAGGGACTAGCGGGCACAGATACGCAGTATTTT.

The rearrangement joins TRBV10-3 to TRBJ2-1; D not resolved. The CDR3 length is 12 residues. Germline V CDR1 and CDR2: ENHRY, SYGVKD. Trimming cost V 3 bases and J 7 bases, with 7 bases left between them. CDR3 sequence reads: CAISDNQNEQFF. In DNA, the CDR3 is TGTGCCATCAGTGATAACCAGAATGAGCAGTTCTTC.

This chain uses TRBV5-5 with TRBJ1-1; possible D gene TRBD1, 6 bases. Trimming pared 1 base from V and 4 bases from J, leaving 17 bases between. Germline V gives CDR1 SGHKS, CDR2 YYEKEE (reference sequence). This CDR3 has 16 amino acids. This CDR3 is CASSLHWGGAGTEAFF. CDR3 sequence (DNA): TGTGCCAGCAGCTTGCACTGGGGGGGCGCGGGCACTGAAGCTTTCTTT.

The V gene is TRBV7-9, the J gene TRBJ2-7; the D gene is possibly TRBD2 (5 bases). Germline CDR1 SEHNR, CDR2 FQNEAQ (reference sequence). CDR3 length equals 13 residues. Deletions cut 4 bases from V and 4 bases from J, with 11 bases between. The CDR3 sequence is CASSSKQRYEQYV. Here the CDR3 DNA reads TGTGCCAGCAGCTCCAAACAGCGGTACGAGCAGTACGTC.

The chain links TRBV19 to TRBJ2-2; 7 positions agree with TRBD1. The CDR3 totals 14 residues. Trimming removed 8 bases from V and 6 bases from J; junction bases left unmatched: 9. CDR1 and CDR2 from the germline V gene are LNHDA and SQIVND (reference sequence). The CDR3 DNA follows: TGTGCCAGTTCAGACAGGGCCGGTGCCGGGGAGCTGTTTTTT. Translating it yields CASSDRAGAGELFF.

Only a few counts were recorded for this clone. The J gene is TRBJ2-3, the V gene TRBV27; tentative D call: TRBD2 (5 bases). This CDR3 is built from 17 residues. From germline, CDR1 is MNHEY and CDR2 SMNVEV (reference sequence). Trimming took 7 bases from V and 0 from J, leaving 20 bases between them. The CDR3 DNA is TGTGCCAGCACTTCGGGCCATAGCGTGTATAGCACAGATACGCAGTATTTT. Encoded protein: CASTSGHSVYSTDTQYF.

The V and J genes are TRBV7-3 and TRBJ2-2, with unresolved D. The CDR3 totals 15 residues. V was cut by 2 bases and J by 2 bases, with 9 bases left in between. Germline V gene sequence: CDR1 SGHTA, CDR2 FQGTGA. As DNA, the CDR3 is TGTGCCAGCAGCTTACGAGGTGATAACACCGGGGAGCTGTTTTTT. Residues: CASSLRGDNTGELFF.

This chain joins TRBV7-2 and TRBJ2-3; TRBD2 matches 11 bases. This CDR3 region has 16 residues. Losses at the gene ends were 5 bases for V and 1 base for J; bases not matched to a gene: 5. Germline V gene lookup returns CDR1 SGHTA and CDR2 FQGNSA. CDR3 region: CASSILAGAGTDTQYF. The CDR3 DNA is TGTGCCAGCAGCATACTAGCGGGAGCGGGCACAGATACGCAGTATTTT.

The J gene is TRBJ1-3, the V gene TRBV29-1; possibly TRBD1 for D (6 bases). Germline V lookup: CDR1 SQVTM, CDR2 ANQGSEA. V was clipped by 6 bases and J by 0 bases, with 9 bases between them. The CDR3 spans 13 residues. This CDR3 is CSVTQGSGNTIYF. CDR3 nucleotide sequence: TGCAGCGTGACACAGGGCTCTGGAAACACCATATATTTT.

The CDR3 here is CASGLERTDTEAFF. The CDR3, as DNA: TGTGCTAGTGGTTTGGAACGGACAGACACTGAAGCTTTCTTT. The V call is TRBV12-5, the J call TRBJ1-1; TRBD1 might be the D (6 bases). Germline V CDR1 and CDR2: LGHNT, FRNRAP. The V end lost 1 base, the J end lost 3 bases, and 9 bases lay between the germline ends. The CDR3 has 14 residues. The whole variable domain, remainder taken from reference TRBV12-5 and TRBJ1-1, is DARVTQTPRHKVTEMGQEVTMRCQPILGHNTVFWYRQTMMQGLELLAYFRNRAPLDDSGMPKDRFSAEMPDATLATLKIQPSEPRDSAVYFCASGLERTDTEAFFGQGTRLTVV.

The chain uses TRBV16 and TRBJ2-2; weak D call: TRBD1 (6 bases). V shed 8 bases and J shed 6 bases, with 16 bases lying between them. Germline assignment: CDR1 KGHSY and CDR2 FQNENV. This CDR3 is 14 amino acids long. DNA of the CDR3: TGTGCCAGCCATACAGCAGCAGGGGCCGGGGAGCTGTTTTTT. It is translated as CASHTAAGAGELFF.

The genes are TRBV10-3 and TRBJ2-7, with 11 bases fitting TRBD1. Germline values: CDR1 ENHRY, CDR2 SYGVKD. The J segment lost 6 bases and the V segment lost 4 bases, leaving 2 bases of the junction unmatched. This CDR3 is built from 13 residues. The CDR3 DNA sequence: TGTGCCATCAGTGGGGGGACAGGGGGCGAGCAGTACGTC. This encodes CAISGGTGGEQYV.

The chain employs TRBV19 and TRBJ2-1, with 13 positions matching TRBD2. Trimming removed 8 bases from V and 4 bases from J; junction bases left unmatched: 2. CDR1 and CDR2 from the germline V gene are LNHDA and SQIVND (reference sequence). This CDR3 region has 14 residues. This chain's CDR3 is CASAGLAGYNEQFF. In nucleotides, the CDR3 is TGTGCCAGTGCGGGACTAGCGGGGTACAATGAGCAGTTCTTC. Full variable domain (remainder filled in from reference TRBV19 and TRBJ2-1): DGGITQSPKYLFRKEGQNVTLSCEQNLNHDAMYWYRQDPGQGLRLIYYSQIVNDFQKGDIAEGYSVSREKKESFPLTVTSAQKNPTAFYLCASAGLAGYNEQFFGPGTRLTVL.

The chain uses TRBV19 and TRBJ2-5; the D gene is possibly TRBD1 (6 bases). The V gene's germline CDR1 is LNHDA and CDR2 SQIVND (reference sequence). The CDR3 is 13 residues long. Trimming took 5 bases from V and 5 from J, leaving 12 bases between them. The CDR3 sequence: CASSRRDKETQYF. The CDR3 coding sequence is TGTGCCAGTAGTCGCCGGGACAAGGAGACCCAGTACTTC.

The J gene is TRBJ2-2, the V gene TRBV5-8; unclear D gene. The ends were cut back, 1 base at V and 1 base at J, with 5 bases in the middle. The CDR3 sequence is 14 residues long. CDR1 is SGHTS and CDR2 is YDEGEE in the germline V gene. CDR3 DNA sequence: TGTGCCAGCAGCTTGTACGGGAACACCGGGGAGCTGTTTTTT. Its protein is CASSLYGNTGELFF. Variable domain in full (rest from reference TRBV5-8 and TRBJ2-2): EAGVTQSPTHLIKTRGQQATLRCSPISGHTSVYWYQQALGLGLQFLLWYDEGEERNRGNFPPRFSGRQFPNYSSELNVNALELEDSALYLCASSLYGNTGELFFGEGSRLTVL.

The chain links TRBV7-2 to TRBJ1-1; tentatively, D is TRBD1 (5 bases). The V and J ends lost 0 bases and 3 bases respectively, with 14 bases between them. The CDR3 spans 16 residues. Germline V gene lookup returns CDR1 SGHTA and CDR2 FQGNSA. The CDR3 reads CASSLARAADDTEAFF. The CDR3 DNA follows: TGTGCCAGCAGCTTAGCCAGGGCCGCCGATGACACTGAAGCTTTCTTT. Supplemented by reference TRBV7-2 and TRBJ1-1, the full variable domain reads GAGVSQSPSNKVTEKGKDVELRCDPISGHTALYWYRQSLGQGLEFLIYFQGNSAPDKSGLPSDRFSAERTGGSVSTLTIQRTQQEDSAVYLCASSLARAADDTEAFFGQGTRLTVV.

The chain recombines TRBV27 with TRBJ2-5; D might be TRBD1 (6 bases). Trimming left V 5 bases short and J 0 bases short, with 13 bases between. CDR3 size: 15 residues. Germline CDR1 and CDR2: MNHEY and SMNVEV (reference sequence). The DNA of the CDR3 is TGTGCCAGCAGTCAACAGGGAACCAACCAAGAGACCCAGTACTTC. Translating gives CASSQQGTNQETQYF.

V gene TRBV18 combines with J gene TRBJ2-2; 12 bases line up with TRBD1. The CDR3 sequence is 15 residues long. The germline V gene has CDR1 KGHSH and CDR2 LQKENI. After removal of 6 bases from V and 7 bases from J, the junction contained 6 bases not matched to a gene. CDR3 amino acids: CASSSGTGGIGELFF. The CDR3 DNA follows: TGTGCCAGCTCGTCCGGGACAGGGGGCATCGGGGAGCTGTTTTTT.

V and J are TRBV7-9 and TRBJ1-1; D gene ambiguous. Between the trimmed V and J ends, which lost 0 bases and 3 bases, there was a span of 11 bases. Germline CDR1 reads SEHNR; CDR2 reads FQNEAQ (reference sequence). The CDR3 contains 15 residues. CDR3 DNA sequence: TGTGCCAGCAGCTTAGCTGGTTTCGGAGACACTGAAGCTTTCTTT. Encoded protein: CASSLAGFGDTEAFF.

This chain joins TRBV6-1 and TRBJ1-5; a possible D gene is TRBD1 (5 bases). The V gene lost 0 bases and the J gene lost 3 bases, with 12 bases spanning the gap. This CDR3 spans 16 amino acids. Germline V gene lookup returns CDR1 MNHNS and CDR2 SASEGT. CDR3 region: CASSEAPRQYNQPQHF. The DNA of the CDR3 is TGTGCCAGCAGTGAAGCACCTCGACAGTACAATCAGCCCCAGCATTTT.

V and J are TRBV30 and TRBJ1-6; 7 bases align to TRBD1. The J segment lost 6 bases and the V segment lost 2 bases, leaving 4 bases of the junction unmatched. This CDR3 contains 14 residues. Germline assignment: CDR1 GTSNPN and CDR2 SVGIG (reference sequence). CDR3 sequence: CAWSLTGRNSPLHF. In DNA, the CDR3 is TGTGCCTGGAGTCTGACAGGGCGTAATTCACCCCTCCACTTT.

The J gene is TRBJ2-7, the V gene TRBV27; possible D gene TRBD2, 7 bases. Trimming took 2 bases from V and 4 from J, leaving 21 bases between them. The germline gives CDR1 MNHEY, CDR2 SMNVEV (reference sequence). The CDR3 has 17 amino acids. CDR3 coding DNA: TGTGCCAGCAGTTTAAAAGGTCGGGGGGACAAGAGTTACGAGCAGTACTTC. This encodes CASSLKGRGDKSYEQYF.